The clone carrying this T cell receptor beta chain was seen a few times. Its target is unknown. These data belong to a study of T-cell reconstitution after alpha-beta-depleted transplantation in children. Study-wide results and limits: Alpha-beta T cells present about two months after transplant were reported to originate from several hundred expanded graft clones. T cells produced anew were the main source of T-cell counts and diversity one year after transplant. TCRbeta diversity was high at day 60 in some patients (a result of surviving recipient T cells and thymic progenitors).

Unique molecular identifiers were incorporated into the prepared TCRbeta library. TCRdb re-called the PCR reads with MiXCR, one entry per CDR3 protein. The data show under 850,000 distinct CDR3 sequences, with 13% seen just once and 0.79% held by the top ten. The CDR3 is made up of 14 amino acids. V dropped 8 bases and J dropped 7; count of bases not matched to a gene: 6. Sequenced material: PBMCs, taken before TCRalphabeta/CD19-depleted stem cell transplant. This sequence originates from a girl aged 2-10 years with congenital amegakaryocytic thrombocytopenia, due to receive a stem cell transplant. The rearrangement uses TRBV12-3 or TRBV12-4 and TRBJ2-1; TRBD2 matches 12 bases. CDR3 bases: TGTGCCAGCGGGCTAGCGGGAGGGGCGAATGAGCAGTTCTTC. Translated: CASGLAGGANEQFF.